The subject of this entry is one TCR beta chain. The antigen remains unidentified. The data were obtained in a study of post-analysis software for immune sequencing data. Study-level findings and limits: Compared against controls, patients with multiple sclerosis displayed significantly lower normalized Chao1 diversity. Patients used four to six TRBV segments, including TRBV5-6, TRBV5-1 and TRBV20-1, more often than controls.

TCR beta cDNA libraries had unique molecular identifiers. Once roughly 0.85 to 11 million T cells were used, roughly 0.5 million cDNA molecules resulted. TCRdb redid the calling of the PCR reads with MiXCR, one entry per CDR3 protein. The sample consists of 700,000 to 800,000 distinct CDR3 sequences, roughly 27% of them appearing once. The germline V and J ends were trimmed by 6 bases and 0 bases, with 8 bases remaining between them. The CDR3 consists of 13 residues. The rearrangement links TRBV12-3 or TRBV12-4 to TRBJ1-1; D ambiguous. The sequenced sample was blood. The sequence was obtained from a girl aged 10 to 17 with multiple sclerosis. The CDR3 is CASSLYMNTEAFF. The CDR3 coding sequence is TGTGCCAGCAGCCTCTATATGAACACTGAAGCTTTCTTT.